The clone carrying this T cell receptor beta chain was observed at least ten times. The data originate from a study of T cell repertoires in cytomegalovirus infection. The CDR3 spans 13 residues. The junction had 0 bases not matched to a gene; V was cut back by 6 bases and J by 0 bases. Germline-derived CDR1 and CDR2 are MNHNS and SASEGT. TCRdb used MiXCR to reprocess the reads, holding one entry per CDR3 protein. Seen here are roughly 720,000 distinct CDR3 sequences, roughly 35% observed once, and the top ten hold under 3%. The TCR sequence derives from a human donor in good health (CMV status not recorded). Some clones in this sample may be carry-over from other donors' samples. The V gene is TRBV6-1, the J gene TRBJ1-1; TRBD1 agrees at 8 bases. Sequences were obtained from PBMCs. The CDR3 region is CASRTGVNTEAFF. CDR3 DNA: TGTGCCAGCAGGACAGGGGTGAACACTGAAGCTTTCTTT.